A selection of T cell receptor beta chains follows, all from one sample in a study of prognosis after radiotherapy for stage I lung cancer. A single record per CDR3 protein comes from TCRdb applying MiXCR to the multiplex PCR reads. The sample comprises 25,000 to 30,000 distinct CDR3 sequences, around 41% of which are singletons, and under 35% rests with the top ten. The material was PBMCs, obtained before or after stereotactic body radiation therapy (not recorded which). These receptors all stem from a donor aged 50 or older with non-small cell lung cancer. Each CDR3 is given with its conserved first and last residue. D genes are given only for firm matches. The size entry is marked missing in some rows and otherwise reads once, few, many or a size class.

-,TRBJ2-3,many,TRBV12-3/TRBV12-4,TGTGCCAGCAGTTTTGATCGCCGGGGCACGGGGGACACAGATACGCAGTATTTT,CASSFDRRGTGDTDTQYF
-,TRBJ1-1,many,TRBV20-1,TGCAGTGCTAGAGATCCACTCCGGGGGACTGAAGCTTTCTTT,CSARDPLRGTEAFF
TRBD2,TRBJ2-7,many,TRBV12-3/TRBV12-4,TGTGCCAGCAGCCAGAGCGGGGGAAGGGTCTACGAGCAGTACTTC,CASSQSGGRVYEQYF
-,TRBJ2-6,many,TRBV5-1,TGCGCCAGCAGATTGGAAGCCAGACAGTACTCTGGGGCCAACGTCCTGACTTTC,CASRLEARQYSGANVLTF
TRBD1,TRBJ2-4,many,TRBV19,TGTGCCAGTAGTCAACAGGGGGGCATTCAGTACTTC,CASSQQGGIQYF
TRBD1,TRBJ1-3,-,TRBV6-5,TGTGCCAGCAGTTACTCGGGACCTGGACAGGGAGGAAACACCATATATTTT,CASSYSGPGQGGNTIYF
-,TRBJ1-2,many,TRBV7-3,TGTGCCAGCAGCCCGGCCGGGACGGAGAACTATGGCTACACCTTC,CASSPAGTENYGYTF
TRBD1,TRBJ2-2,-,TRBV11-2,TGTGCCAGCAGCAGACAGGGGGCCACCGGGGAGCTGTTTTTT,CASSRQGATGELFF
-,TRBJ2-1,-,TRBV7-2,TGTGCCGGCAGCTTAGGATGGGTTAGCGACTACAATGAGCAGTTCTTC,CAGSLGWVSDYNEQFF
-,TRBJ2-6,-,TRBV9,TGTGCCAGCAGCGGAGGGTTTGGGGTCAACGTCCTGACTTTC,CASSGGFGVNVLTF
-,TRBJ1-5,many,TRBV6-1,TGTGCCAGCAGTCCCCGGAAAGGGGGAAGTCAGCCCCAGCATTTT,CASSPRKGGSQPQHF
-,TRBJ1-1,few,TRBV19,TGTGCCACCCGGGCGGGGATCACTGAAGCTTTCTTT,CATRAGITEAFF
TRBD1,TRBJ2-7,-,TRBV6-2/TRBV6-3,TGTGCCAGCAGTTACTCCCTTGAGGGGGCGGTTTTCACGGGGGAGCAGTACTTC,CASSYSLEGAVFTGEQYF
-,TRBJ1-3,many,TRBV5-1,TGCGCCAGCAGCGTACAGGGCGGGGACACCATATATTTT,CASSVQGGDTIYF
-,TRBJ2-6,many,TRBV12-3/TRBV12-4,TGTGCCAGCAGCGGGATAACTGGGGCCAACGTCCTGACTTTC,CASSGITGANVLTF
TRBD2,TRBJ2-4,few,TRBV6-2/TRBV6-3,TGTGCCAGCAGTTTACTAGCGGGAGGGCTAAAAAACATTCAGTACTTC,CASSLLAGGLKNIQYF
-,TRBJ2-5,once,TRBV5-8,TGTGCCAGCAGCTTGGAAGGGTCGAGGGCCTTAAGCTTC,CASSLEGSRALSF
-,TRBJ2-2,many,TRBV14,TGTGCCAGCAGCCAATTAGTCACCGGGGAGCTGTTTTTT,CASSQLVTGELFF
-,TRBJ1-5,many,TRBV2,TGTGCCAGCAGTGAGGGGTCAGCAAATCAGCCCCAGCATTTT,CASSEGSANQPQHF
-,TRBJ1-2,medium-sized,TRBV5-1,TGCGCCAGCAGCTCAGCCCCGAGGAGTATCTATGGCTACACCTTC,CASSSAPRSIYGYTF
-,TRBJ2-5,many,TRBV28,TGTGCCAGCAGTTCCCCTGGGGGGCAGGAGACCCAGTACTTC,CASSSPGGQETQYF
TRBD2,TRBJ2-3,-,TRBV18,TGTGCCAGCTCAACCAGACTAGCGGGGGGACTCACAGATACGCAGTATTTT,CASSTRLAGGLTDTQYF
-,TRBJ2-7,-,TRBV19,TGTGCCAGTAGTATCGCATGGACCTCCTACGAGCAGTACTTC,CASSIAWTSYEQYF
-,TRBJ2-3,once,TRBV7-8,TGTGCCAGCCGCCCTAGAAACGGGAGTGTAGGAGATACGCAGTATTTT,CASRPRNGSVGDTQYF
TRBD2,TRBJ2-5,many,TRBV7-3,TGTGCCAGCAGCTCGGGACTAGCGGGAGGGGAAGAGACCCAGTACTTC,CASSSGLAGGEETQYF
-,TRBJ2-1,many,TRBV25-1,TGTGCCAGCAGTGCAGTGAATGAGCAGTTCTTC,CASSAVNEQFF
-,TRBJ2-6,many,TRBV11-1,TGTGCCAGCAGCTTTATCGGGGAGCCTGGGGCCAACGTCCTGACTTTC,CASSFIGEPGANVLTF
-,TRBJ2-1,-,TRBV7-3,TGTGCCAGCAGCGCGTTAGCGGCAGTTTACAATGAGCAGTTCTTC,CASSALAAVYNEQFF
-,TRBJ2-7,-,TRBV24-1,TGTGCCACCAGTGATAATACAGGGTACGAGCAGTACTTC,CATSDNTGYEQYF
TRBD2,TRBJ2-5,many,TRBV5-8,TGTGCCAGCAGCTTGGTTGCGGGGGGTGGGCAAGAGACCCAGTACTTC,CASSLVAGGGQETQYF
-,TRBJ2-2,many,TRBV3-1,TGTGCCAGCAGCCAAGGGACTGCCACCGGGGAGCTGTTTTTT,CASSQGTATGELFF
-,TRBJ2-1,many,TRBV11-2,TGTGCCAGCAGCCCCTCGGATAGGCCGTTTTATGAGCAGTTCTTC,CASSPSDRPFYEQFF
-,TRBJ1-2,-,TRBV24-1,TGTGCCACCAGTGATTATGAGGATGGCTACACCTTC,CATSDYEDGYTF